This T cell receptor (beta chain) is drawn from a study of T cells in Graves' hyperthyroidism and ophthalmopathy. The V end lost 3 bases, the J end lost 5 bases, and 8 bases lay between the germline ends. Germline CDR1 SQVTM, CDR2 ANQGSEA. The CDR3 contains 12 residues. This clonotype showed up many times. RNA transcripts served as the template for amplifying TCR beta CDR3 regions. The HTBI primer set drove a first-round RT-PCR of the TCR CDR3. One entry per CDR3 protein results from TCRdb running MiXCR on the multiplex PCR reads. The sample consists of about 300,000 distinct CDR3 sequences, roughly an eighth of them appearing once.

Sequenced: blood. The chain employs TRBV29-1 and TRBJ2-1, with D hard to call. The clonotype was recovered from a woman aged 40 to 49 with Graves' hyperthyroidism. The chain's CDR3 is CSVERQNNEQFF. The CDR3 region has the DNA TGCAGCGTTGAGCGGCAGAACAATGAGCAGTTCTTC.